The clone carrying this TCR beta chain was counted a few times. Its matching antigen is unknown. A second PCR of roughly 7 to 11 cycles used a sample-barcoded 5' primer and a J-beta primer mix. TCRdb re-called the 5' RACE reads through MiXCR, storing one row per CDR3 protein. This sample yields over 950,000 distinct CDR3 sequences, of which roughly two fifths are seen a single time; around 12% belongs to the top ten. The sample belongs to a study of blood T cells in healthy people across ages. Study-wide results and caveats: As naive T cell percentage varied, TCR beta diversity correlated strongly with it.

The V gene lost 1 base and the J gene lost 4 bases, with 8 bases spanning the gap. Germline values: CDR1 SGDLS, CDR2 YYNGEE. The CDR3 spans 13 residues. The source material was blood. The clonotype originates from a man younger than 35 in good health. The chain has TRBV9 and TRBJ1-2; D might be TRBD1 (6 bases). The CDR3 protein is CASSVTGLYGYTF. The CDR3 nucleotides read TGTGCCAGCAGCGTAACAGGGCTCTATGGCTACACCTTC.